Listed here are 2 T cell receptor beta chains from one sample, sequenced in a study of breast tumors, draining lymph nodes, adjacent tissues. TCRdb re-derived calls from the multiplex PCR reads in MiXCR, one entry per CDR3 protein. The sample holds more than 10,000 distinct CDR3 sequences, around 70% seen once. The sequenced sample was tumor-adjacent breast tissue. Receptor source: a female donor with breast cancer. Some clones in this sample may be carry-over from other donors' samples.

In this sample, this clonotype is medium-sized (0.01 to 0.1%). The chain joins TRBV12-3 or TRBV12-4 to TRBJ2-1; 7 bases agree with TRBD2. CDR3 length: 15 residues. V lost 7 bases to trimming and J lost 2 bases; unmatched junction nucleotides: 8. The CDR3 sequence: CASTPSGATYNEQFF. CDR3 DNA sequence: TGTGCCAGCACCCCAAGCGGGGCCACCTACAATGAGCAGTTCTTC.

This chain uses TRBV7-8 with TRBJ2-1; unclear D gene. V was shortened by 5 bases and J by 3 bases, with 11 bases between the two germline ends. Germline V gene lookup returns CDR1 SGHVS and CDR2 FQNEAQ. The CDR3 is 14 amino acids. The CDR3 DNA reads as TGTGCCAGCAGCGCAAGGCTCAGCTACAATGAGCAGTTCTTC. Amino acids: CASSARLSYNEQFF.